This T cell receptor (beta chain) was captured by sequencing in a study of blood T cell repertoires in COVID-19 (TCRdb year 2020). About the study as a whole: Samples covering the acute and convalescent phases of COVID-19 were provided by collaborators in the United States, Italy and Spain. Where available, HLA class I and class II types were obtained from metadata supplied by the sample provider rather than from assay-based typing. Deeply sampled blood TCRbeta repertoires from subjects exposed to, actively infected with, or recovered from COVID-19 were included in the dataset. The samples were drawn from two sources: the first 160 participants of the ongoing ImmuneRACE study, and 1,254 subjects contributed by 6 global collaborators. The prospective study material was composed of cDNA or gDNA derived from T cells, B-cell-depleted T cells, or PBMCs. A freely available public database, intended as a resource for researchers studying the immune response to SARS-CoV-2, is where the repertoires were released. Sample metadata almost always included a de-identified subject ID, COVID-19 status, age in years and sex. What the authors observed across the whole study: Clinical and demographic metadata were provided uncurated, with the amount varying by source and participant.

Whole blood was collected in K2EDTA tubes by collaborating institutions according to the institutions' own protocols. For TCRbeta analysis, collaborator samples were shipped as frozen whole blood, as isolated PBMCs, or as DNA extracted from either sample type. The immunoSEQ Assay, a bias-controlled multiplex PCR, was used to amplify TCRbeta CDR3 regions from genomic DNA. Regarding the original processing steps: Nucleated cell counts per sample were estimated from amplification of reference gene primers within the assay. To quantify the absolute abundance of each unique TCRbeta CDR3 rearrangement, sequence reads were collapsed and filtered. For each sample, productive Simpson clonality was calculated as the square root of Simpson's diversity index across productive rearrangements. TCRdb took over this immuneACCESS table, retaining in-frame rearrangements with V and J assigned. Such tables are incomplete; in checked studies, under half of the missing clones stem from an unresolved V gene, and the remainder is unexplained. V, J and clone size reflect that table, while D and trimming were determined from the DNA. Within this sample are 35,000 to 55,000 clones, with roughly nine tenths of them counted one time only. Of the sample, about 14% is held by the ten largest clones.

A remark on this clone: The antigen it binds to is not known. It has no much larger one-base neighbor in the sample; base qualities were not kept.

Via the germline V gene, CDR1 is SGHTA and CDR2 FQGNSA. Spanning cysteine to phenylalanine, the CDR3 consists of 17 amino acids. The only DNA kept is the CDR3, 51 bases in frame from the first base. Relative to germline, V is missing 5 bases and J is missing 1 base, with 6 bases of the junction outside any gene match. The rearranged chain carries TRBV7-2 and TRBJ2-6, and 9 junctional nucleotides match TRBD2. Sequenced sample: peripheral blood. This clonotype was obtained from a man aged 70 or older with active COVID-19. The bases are TGTGCCAGCAGCACCCCGGCGGGGGGGTCTGGGGCCAACGTCCTGACTTTC. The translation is CASSTPAGGSGANVLTF.